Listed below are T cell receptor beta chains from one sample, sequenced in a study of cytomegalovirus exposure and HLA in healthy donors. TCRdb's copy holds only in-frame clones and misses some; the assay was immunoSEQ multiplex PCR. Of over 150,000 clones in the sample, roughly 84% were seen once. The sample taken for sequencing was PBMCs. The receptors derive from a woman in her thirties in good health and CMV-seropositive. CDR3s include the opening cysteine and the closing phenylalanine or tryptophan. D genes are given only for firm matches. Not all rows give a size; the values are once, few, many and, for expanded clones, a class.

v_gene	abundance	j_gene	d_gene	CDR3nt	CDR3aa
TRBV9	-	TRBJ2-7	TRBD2	TGTGCCAGCAGCGCTAGCGGTAGCCGAAGCTCCTACGAGCAGTACTTC	CASSASGSRSSYEQYF
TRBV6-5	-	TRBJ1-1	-	TGTGCCAGCAGTTACGGGACACCGAACACTGAAGCTTTCTTT	CASSYGTPNTEAFF
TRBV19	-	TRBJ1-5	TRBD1	TGTGCCACCGGGACAGTCAATCAGCCCCAGCATTTT	CATGTVNQPQHF
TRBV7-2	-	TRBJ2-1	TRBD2	TGTGCCAGCAGCTTAGTACGGGAGGGGCGATCCCAGTTCTTC	CASSLVREGRSQFF
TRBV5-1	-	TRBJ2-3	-	TGCGCCAGCAGCTTGCATCTGGGGGCGACAGATACGCAGTATTTT	CASSLHLGATDTQYF
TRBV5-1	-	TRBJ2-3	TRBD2	TGCGCCAGCAGCTTCCAAACTAGCGGGAGTACAGATACGCAGTATTTT	CASSFQTSGSTDTQYF
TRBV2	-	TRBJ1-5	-	TGTGCCAGCAGTGCATACAAGAATCAGCCCCAGCATTTT	CASSAYKNQPQHF
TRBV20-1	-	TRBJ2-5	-	TGCAGTGCTAGAGTCCCCCCCGTCCAGTACTTC	CSARVPPVQYF
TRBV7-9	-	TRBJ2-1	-	TGTGCCAGCAGCTTATCGGGAACCAGCTACAATGAGCAGTTCTTC	CASSLSGTSYNEQFF
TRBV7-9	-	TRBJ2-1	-	TGTGCCAGCAGCTTTCAAACCTACAATGAGCAGTTCTTC	CASSFQTYNEQFF
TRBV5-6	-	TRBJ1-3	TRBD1	TGTGCCAGCAGCCTAGGACAGGGGTCCTGGATGGCAAACACCATATATTTT	CASSLGQGSWMANTIYF
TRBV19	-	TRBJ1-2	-	TGTGCCAGTAGTAGGAGGGAGAGCTATGGCTACACCTTC	CASSRRESYGYTF
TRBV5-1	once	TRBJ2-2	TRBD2	TGCGCCAGCAGCGCGACTAGCGGGGGGCCGACCGGGGAGCTGTTTTTT	CASSATSGGPTGELFF
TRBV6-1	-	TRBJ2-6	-	TGTGCCAGCAGTGAAGCGCTGGTCGGCTCTGGGGCCAACGTCCTGACTTTC	CASSEALVGSGANVLTF
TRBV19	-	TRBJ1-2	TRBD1	TGTGCCAGTAGTATGTTTGGGGACAGTACAAACTATGGCTACACCTTC	CASSMFGDSTNYGYTF
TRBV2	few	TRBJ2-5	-	TGTGCCAGCAGCAGGGATAAGGGGCAAGAGACCCAGTACTTC	CASSRDKGQETQYF
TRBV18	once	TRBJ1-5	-	TGTGCCAGCTCACCTCAGGGATTAGATCAGCCCCAGCATTTT	CASSPQGLDQPQHF
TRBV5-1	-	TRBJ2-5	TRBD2	TGCGCCAGCAGACTAGCGGGAGAAGAGACCCAGTACTTC	CASRLAGEETQYF
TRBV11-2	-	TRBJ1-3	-	TGTGCCAGCAGCCTACTCCGCTCTGGAAACACCATATATTTT	CASSLLRSGNTIYF
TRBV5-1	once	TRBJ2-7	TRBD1	TGCGCCAGCAGCCCGGAGGGACAGGGTATGTACGAGCAGTACTTC	CASSPEGQGMYEQYF
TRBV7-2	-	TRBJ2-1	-	TGTGCCAGCAGCTTTATCCGCAGCGGGCCGCCGAATGAGCAGTTCTTC	CASSFIRSGPPNEQFF
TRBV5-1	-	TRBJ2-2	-	TGCGCCAGCAGCTTGTCCAGGGGTACCGGGGAGCTGTTTTTT	CASSLSRGTGELFF
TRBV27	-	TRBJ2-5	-	TGTGCCAGCAGTTTAGAGCGCAGCAATCAAGAGACCCAGTACTTC	CASSLERSNQETQYF
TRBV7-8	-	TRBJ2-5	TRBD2	TGTGCCAGCGGGGGGGTGGAGACCCAGTACTTC	CASGGVETQYF
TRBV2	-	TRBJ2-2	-	TGTGCCAGCGAGAGGATTTCCACCGGGGAGCTGTTTTTT	CASERISTGELFF
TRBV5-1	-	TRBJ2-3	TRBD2	TGCGCCAGCAGCTTGAGAACTAGCGTTACCACAGATACGCAGTATTTT	CASSLRTSVTTDTQYF
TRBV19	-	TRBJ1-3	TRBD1	TGTGCCAGCCTAAGACAGGGATCTGGAAACACCATATATTTT	CASLRQGSGNTIYF
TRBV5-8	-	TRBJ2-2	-	TGTGCCAGCAGCTTGGACGGGAACACCGGGGAGCTGTTTTTT	CASSLDGNTGELFF
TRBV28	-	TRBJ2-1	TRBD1	TGTGCCAGCAGTTTTATGGGACAGTACAATGAGCAGTTCTTC	CASSFMGQYNEQFF
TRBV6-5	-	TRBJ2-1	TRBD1	TGTGCCAGCAGTTACCAAAGCACAGGGGTTAGGCATGAGCAGTTCTTC	CASSYQSTGVRHEQFF
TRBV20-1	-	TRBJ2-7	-	TGCAGTGCGCCGGCGCGGGGCGAGCAGTACTTC	CSAPARGEQYF
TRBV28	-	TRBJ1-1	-	TGTGCCATCCAGGGAAGGTTAGCTGAAGCTTTCTTT	CAIQGRLAEAFF
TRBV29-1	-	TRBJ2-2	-	TGCAGCGTAACAAGGGGGACGAACACCGGGGAGCTGTTTTTT	CSVTRGTNTGELFF
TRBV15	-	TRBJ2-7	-	TGTGCCACCAGCAGAGATGGGCTGAAGACCTACGAGCAGTACTTC	CATSRDGLKTYEQYF
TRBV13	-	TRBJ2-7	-	TGTGCCAGCAGCTTAACCACCGGAGGACTCCCCTCCTACGAGCAGTACTTC	CASSLTTGGLPSYEQYF
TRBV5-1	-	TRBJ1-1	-	TGCGCCAGCAGCTTTGAGACTGAAGCTTTCTTT	CASSFETEAFF
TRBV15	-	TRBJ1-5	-	TGTGCCACCAGCTTTCGACTAAATCAGCCCCAGCATTTT	CATSFRLNQPQHF
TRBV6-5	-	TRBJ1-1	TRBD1	TGTGCCAGCAGTAAAGACAACAGGGGTCGGACTGAAGCTTTCTTT	CASSKDNRGRTEAFF
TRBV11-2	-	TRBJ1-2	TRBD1	TGTGCCAGCAGCTTAGTCCCAGGGGGCGCATACTATGGCTACACCTTC	CASSLVPGGAYYGYTF
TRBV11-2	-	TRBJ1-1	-	TGTGCCAGCAGCTTAACAGGGAGTGGGATAGCTGAAGCTTTCTTT	CASSLTGSGIAEAFF
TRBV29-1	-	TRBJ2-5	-	TGCAGCGTTGGCCCGGACAGTTCGGGGACCCAGTACTTC	CSVGPDSSGTQYF
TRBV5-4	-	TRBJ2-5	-	TGTGCCAGCAGCCTGGCTACAGGGCCAAGGACCCAGTACTTC	CASSLATGPRTQYF
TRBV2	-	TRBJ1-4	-	TGTGCCAGCAGTTTCCTTAATAGTGAAAAACTGTTTTTT	CASSFLNSEKLFF
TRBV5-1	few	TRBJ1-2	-	TGCGCCAGCAGCTACGAGAGAGATGGCTACACCTTC	CASSYERDGYTF
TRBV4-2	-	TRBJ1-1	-	TGTGCCAGCAGCCAGAAGGCCTGGGGGGACACTGAAGCTTTCTTT	CASSQKAWGDTEAFF